These 5 T cell receptor beta chains came from one sample sequenced in a study of tumor-infiltrating lymphocytes in primary liver carcinoma. Scientists recovered RNA and DNA together from about 21-30 mg of unsorted bulk tissue. The template, 500 ng total RNA, yielded TCR beta cDNA made with a constant-region primer. Libraries covering TCR beta were generated through three nested multiplex PCR rounds (using a slightly modified ARM-PCR). TRBV1-TRBV30 forward and Cbeta reverse primers drove the first two roughly 10-cycle rounds. Using its own MiXCR run on the multiplex PCR reads, TCRdb lists one record per CDR3 protein. The sample includes 40,000 to 60,000 distinct CDR3 sequences, just over 70% of them seen just once. Source material: liver tumor tissue from sampling region 5. The subset denotes: tumor region T5, tumor centre. The receptor source for this set is a man in his forties with primary liver carcinoma and hepatitis B virus infection.

The chain is built from TRBV7-9 and TRBJ2-5; D not resolved. The V gene lost 6 bases and the J gene lost 6 bases, with 14 bases spanning the gap. The CDR3 consists of 13 residues. CDR1 and CDR2 from the germline V gene are SEHNR and FQNEAQ (reference sequence). The CDR3 region is CASSFGVAQTQYF. The CDR3 DNA is TGTGCCAGCAGTTTCGGAGTAGCTCAGACCCAGTACTTC.

This rearrangement joins TRBV11-2 to TRBJ1-4, with a tentative D call TRBD1 (5 bases). Trimming took off 7 bases at V and 8 bases at J, with 17 bases between the two ends. The germline gives CDR1 SGHAT, CDR2 FQNNGV. The CDR3 totals 14 residues. The CDR3 here is CASTGKVGQEKLFF. The CDR3, as DNA: TGTGCCAGCACCGGGAAGGTGGGGCAAGAAAAACTGTTTTTT.

Turning to this clonotype: At one end, the junction sequence differs from germline, possibly due to a read error. The rearrangement uses TRBV4-2 and TRBJ2-3, with D perhaps matching TRBD2 (6 bases). Germline V gives CDR1 LGHNA, CDR2 YNFKEQ. The CDR3 is 13 amino acids. CDR3 region: CVSSQGEADTQYF. In DNA, the CDR3 is TGTGTCAGCAGCCAAGGGGAGGCAGATACGCAATATTTT.

In its sample, this clonotype was seen many times. The gene calls are TRBV10-1 and TRBJ2-7; D may match TRBD1 or TRBD2 (5 bases each). Germline V gives CDR1 WNHNN, CDR2 SYGVQD (reference sequence). The CDR3 is 14 amino acids. The V gene lost 8 bases and the J gene lost 0 bases, with 14 bases spanning the gap. CDR3: CASPREQSSYEQYF. For the CDR3, the DNA is TGCGCCAGCCCCAGGGAGCAGAGCTCCTACGAGCAGTACTTC.

As regards this clonotype: Germline and junction disagree at one end, which may indicate a read error. The chain is built from TRBV11-2 and TRBJ1-4; a weak D match, TRBD1 (5 bases). The CDR3 length is 14 residues. Germline V gene data show CDR1 as SGHAT and CDR2 as FQNNGV. The CDR3 loop is CASRLVAGDEKLFF. The DNA for the CDR3 is TGTGCCAGCAGGTTAGTGGCTGGGGACGAAAAACTGTTTTTT.